These T cell receptor beta chains were read from a single sample in a study of control samples from healthy donors and cancer patients. Profiling relied on immunoSEQ multiplex PCR, and the TCRdb table lists in-frame clones only, not all of them. In the table there are about 180,000 clones, 90% to 95% of which are singletons. Sequencing was carried out using blood. These receptor sequences come from a man under 40 in good health. The CDR3 runs from the conserved cysteine through the conserved F or W. A D gene is named only where the DNA matches it firmly. Only some rows state a clone size, as once, few, many or a class for expanded clones.

d_gene,j_gene,v_gene,abundance,CDR3aa,CDR3nt
-,TRBJ2-7,TRBV9,once,CASSQSYHYSYEQYF,TGTGCCAGCAGTCAAAGCTACCACTACTCCTACGAGCAGTACTTC
-,TRBJ1-3,TRBV3-1/TRBV3-2,-,CASSQGSHSGNTIYF,TGTGCCAGCAGCCAAGGGTCCCACTCTGGAAACACCATATATTTT
TRBD1,TRBJ1-5,TRBV19,-,CASSIIPQGAGGNQPQHF,TGTGCCAGTAGTATCATCCCCCAGGGGGCTGGGGGCAATCAGCCCCAGCATTTT
-,TRBJ1-5,TRBV28,-,CASSPNWYQPQHF,TGTGCCAGCTCCCCTAATTGGTATCAGCCCCAGCATTTT
TRBD1,TRBJ1-6,TRBV6-5,-,CASSYSGQGYNSPLHF,TGTGCCAGCAGTTACTCGGGACAGGGTTATAATTCACCCCTCCACTTT
-,TRBJ1-1,TRBV19,-,CASSNKPGALREAFF,TGTGCCAGTAGTAACAAGCCGGGGGCGCTAAGGGAAGCTTTCTTT
TRBD1,TRBJ2-1,TRBV10-3,once,CAIRTGGSYNEQFF,TGTGCCATCAGGACAGGGGGCTCCTACAATGAGCAGTTCTTC
-,TRBJ2-5,TRBV19,once,CATSWGATNQETQYF,TGTGCCACCTCGTGGGGGGCAACTAACCAAGAGACCCAGTACTTC
TRBD1,TRBJ2-7,TRBV5-1,-,CASSLVGQGAYEQYF,TGCGCCAGCAGCTTGGTGGGACAGGGGGCCTACGAGCAGTACTTC
TRBD2,TRBJ2-1,TRBV18,-,CASSARLRTSGGEYNEQFF,TGTGCCAGCTCAGCAAGACTCCGGACTAGCGGGGGGGAATACAATGAGCAGTTCTTC
-,TRBJ1-4,TRBV2,-,CASSEGSLNEKLFF,TGTGCCAGCAGTGAAGGCAGCTTAAATGAAAAACTGTTTTTT
-,TRBJ1-5,TRBV6-1,once,CASSEWVQAGYSNQPQHF,TGTGCCAGCAGTGAATGGGTGCAGGCGGGTTATAGCAATCAGCCCCAGCATTTT
-,TRBJ2-7,TRBV9,-,CASSVGGLSYEQYF,TGTGCCAGCAGCGTAGGAGGACTTTCCTACGAGCAGTACTTC
-,TRBJ1-5,TRBV10-3,once,CAIDAGGGPENSNQPQHF,TGTGCCATCGATGCTGGAGGGGGGCCGGAGAATAGCAATCAGCCCCAGCATTTT
-,TRBJ2-7,TRBV6-2/TRBV6-3,-,CASSPGPTYEQYF,TGTGCCAGCAGTCCCGGACCTACCTACGAGCAGTACTTC
-,TRBJ1-5,TRBV7-2,-,CASSLDERVPQHF,TGTGCCAGCAGCTTAGATGAAAGGGTGCCCCAGCATTTT
-,TRBJ2-1,TRBV14,few,CASSQEAHYNEQFF,TGTGCCAGCAGCCAAGAAGCGCACTACAATGAGCAGTTCTTC
-,TRBJ2-7,TRBV2,-,CASNQGYEQYF,TGTGCCAGCAACCAGGGCTACGAGCAGTACTTC
-,TRBJ2-7,TRBV18,-,CASSPPMGPYEQYF,TGTGCCAGCTCACCACCGATGGGACCCTACGAGCAGTACTTC
-,TRBJ2-2,TRBV4-2,-,CASSRVGQGGPTGAGELFF,TGTGCCAGCAGTCGCGTGGGGCAGGGTGGGCCCACGGGCGCCGGGGAGCTGTTTTTT
-,TRBJ2-5,TRBV27,-,CASSLSGGGRHLETQYF,TGTGCCAGCAGTTTATCGGGAGGGGGAAGGCACCTAGAGACCCAGTACTTC
TRBD1,TRBJ1-2,TRBV18,-,CASSPPSDRAYGYTF,TGTGCCAGCTCACCACCATCGGACAGGGCCTATGGCTACACCTTC
-,TRBJ2-7,TRBV6-6,-,CASIGRSYEQYF,TGTGCCAGCATTGGGAGAAGCTACGAGCAGTACTTC
-,TRBJ1-2,TRBV20-1,few,CSASSSYGYTF,TGCAGTGCCTCCTCGAGCTATGGCTACACCTTC
-,TRBJ1-4,TRBV7-8,-,CASSLTLREKLFF,TGTGCCAGCAGCTTAACCCTGCGGGAAAAACTGTTTTTT
-,TRBJ1-2,TRBV12-5,-,CASGSMGAYYGYTF,TGTGCTAGTGGTTCTATGGGGGCCTACTATGGCTACACCTTC
-,TRBJ2-3,TRBV9,-,CASSEGLASTDTQYF,TGTGCCAGCAGCGAGGGCCTCGCTAGCACAGATACGCAGTATTTT
-,TRBJ1-5,TRBV4-3,-,CASSQDVGSSNQPQHF,TGCGCCAGCAGCCAAGATGTGGGATCTAGCAATCAGCCCCAGCATTTT
TRBD2,TRBJ2-3,TRBV5-4,once,CASTLAGKDTQYF,TGTGCCAGCACCTTAGCGGGAAAAGATACGCAGTATTTT
-,TRBJ1-4,TRBV5-4,-,CASSYDGHSTNEKLFF,TGTGCCAGCAGCTACGATGGACACTCAACTAATGAAAAACTGTTTTTT
-,TRBJ2-3,TRBV5-1,-,CASSLTQGGDTQYF,TGCGCCAGCAGCTTGACGCAGGGGGGAGATACGCAGTATTTT
-,TRBJ1-1,TRBV7-9,-,CASGNTEAFF,TGTGCCAGTGGGAACACTGAAGCTTTCTTT
-,TRBJ1-4,TRBV4-2,-,CASSQDPGEKLFF,TGTGCCAGCAGCCAAGATCCGGGGGAAAAACTGTTTTTT
-,TRBJ1-2,TRBV9,once,CASSVEPGRGYTF,TGTGCCAGCAGCGTAGAACCTGGGCGGGGCTACACCTTC
TRBD1,TRBJ2-7,TRBV6-5,-,CASRGSGTEAYEQYF,TGTGCCAGCAGGGGTTCCGGGACAGAGGCTTACGAGCAGTACTTC
TRBD1,TRBJ2-1,TRBV5-1,-,CASSLGTGGSLSSYNEQFF,TGCGCCAGCAGCTTGGGGACAGGGGGATCGTTAAGCTCCTACAATGAGCAGTTCTTC
TRBD1,TRBJ1-5,TRBV19,-,CASSIGPDRVNQPQHF,TGTGCCAGTAGTATCGGTCCGGACAGGGTCAATCAGCCCCAGCATTTT
-,TRBJ2-3,TRBV24-1,-,CATQGGDTQYF,TGTGCCACCCAGGGAGGAGATACGCAGTATTTT
-,TRBJ2-1,TRBV24-1,-,CATSNSHEQFF,TGTGCCACCAGTAACAGTCATGAGCAGTTCTTC
-,TRBJ2-7,TRBV30,-,CAWRGISPFDEQYF,TGTGCCTGGCGAGGGATTAGCCCCTTTGACGAGCAGTACTTC
TRBD1,TRBJ1-2,TRBV5-6,-,CASSLEGTVIYGYTF,TGTGCCAGCAGCTTGGAGGGGACAGTGATCTATGGCTACACCTTC
TRBD1,TRBJ1-2,TRBV7-9,-,CASSPWEGATGYTF,TGTGCCAGCAGCCCATGGGAGGGGGCTACTGGCTACACCTTC
TRBD2,TRBJ2-2,TRBV5-1,-,CASSLAGGANTGELFF,TGCGCCAGCAGCTTGGCCGGGGGGGCGAACACCGGGGAGCTGTTTTTT
TRBD2,TRBJ2-7,TRBV4-1,-,CASSQSGLAGAYEQYF,TGCGCCAGCAGCCAATCCGGACTAGCGGGAGCCTACGAGCAGTACTTC
TRBD1,TRBJ2-7,TRBV5-1,-,CASSATGSSYEQYF,TGCGCCAGCAGCGCGACAGGGAGCTCCTACGAGCAGTACTTC